One sample yielded the 7 T cell receptor beta chains listed below, sequenced in a study of cytomegalovirus exposure and HLA in healthy donors. A multiplex PCR was run with 60 Vbeta primers and 13 Jbeta primers. Some clones are missing from TCRdb's copy, which holds only in-frame ones; the method was immunoSEQ multiplex PCR. This specimen shows more than 140,000 clones; the ten leading clones hold about 2.2%. The source material was PBMCs. These receptors originate from a woman aged 18-29 years in good health and CMV-seronegative.

This chain connects TRBV7-2 to TRBJ1-2; 10 nucleotides align to TRBD1. This CDR3 contains 14 residues. The germline gives CDR1 SGHTA, CDR2 FQGNSA. V gave up 5 bases and J gave up 8 bases; unmatched junction bases: 8. CDR3 sequence: CASSRQGADRGYTF. CDR3 nucleotides: TGTGCCAGCAGCCGACAGGGGGCGGATCGAGGCTACACCTTC. Together with reference TRBV7-2 and TRBJ1-2, the CDR3 gives the full variable domain: GAGVSQSPSNKVTEKGKDVELRCDPISGHTALYWYRQSLGQGLEFLIYFQGNSAPDKSGLPSDRFSAERTGGSVSTLTIQRTQQEDSAVYLCASSRQGADRGYTFGSGTRLTVV.

The gene calls are TRBV6-6 and TRBJ1-5; D is ambiguous. Trimming removed 5 bases from V and 6 bases from J, with 14 bases in between. Germline CDR1 MNHNY, CDR2 SVGAGI (reference sequence). CDR3 length: 14 amino acids. The CDR3 loop is CASSTPGLVQPQHF. CDR3 nucleotides: TGTGCCAGCAGTACCCCAGGATTGGTTCAGCCCCAGCATTTT.

The J gene is TRBJ2-6, the V gene TRBV7-3, with 10 bases fitting TRBD2. V shed 5 bases and J 2 bases; nucleotides not matched to a gene: 3. The CDR3 extends over 16 amino acids. Germline CDR1 SGHTA, CDR2 FQGTGA. CDR3 DNA sequence: TGTGCCAGCAGCCAGCGGGAGGGGACTGGGGCCAACGTCCTGACTTTC. This gives the protein CASSQREGTGANVLTF. Supplemented by reference TRBV7-3 and TRBJ2-6, the full variable domain reads GAGVSQTPSNKVTEKGKYVELRCDPISGHTALYWYRQSLGQGPEFLIYFQGTGAADDSGLPNDRFFAVRPEGSVSTLKIQRTERGDSAVYLCASSQREGTGANVLTFGAGSRLTVL.

The chain joins TRBV6-1 to TRBJ1-6; a possible D gene is TRBD1 (5 bases). CDR3 length: 14 residues. V was clipped by 4 bases and J by 8 bases, with 12 bases between them. Germline-derived CDR1 and CDR2 are MNHNS and SASEGT. The CDR3 region has the DNA TGTGCCAGCAGTGTACCAGGGTTTGATTCACCCCTCCACTTT. This codes for CASSVPGFDSPLHF.

The chain's CDR3 is CSVSGNSNQPQHF. CDR3 in DNA: TGCAGCGTTTCGGGGAATAGCAATCAGCCCCAGCATTTT. The chain is built from TRBV29-1 and TRBJ1-5; the D is unclear. This CDR3 contains 13 residues. Germline CDR1 reads SQVTM; CDR2 reads ANQGSEA. V lost 5 bases, J lost 0 bases, and 8 bases lay in between.

The gene calls are TRBV5-1 and TRBJ2-1; 10 bases line up with TRBD2. Germline CDR1 is SGHRS and CDR2 is YFSETQ. The CDR3 contains 15 residues. V lost 3 bases, J lost 6 bases, and 6 bases stayed unmatched. CDR3 amino acids: CASSSSGTSVNEQFF. CDR3 coding DNA: TGCGCCAGCAGCTCATCCGGGACTAGCGTCAATGAGCAGTTCTTC. Complete variable domain (other parts from reference TRBV5-1 and TRBJ2-1): KAGVTQTPRYLIKTRGQQVTLSCSPISGHRSVSWYQQTPGQGLQFLFEYFSETQRNKGNFPGRFSGRQFSNSRSEMNVSTLELGDSALYLCASSSSGTSVNEQFFGPGTRLTVL.

The rearrangement uses TRBV5-4 and TRBJ2-3, with 10 bases that match TRBD2. CDR1 and CDR2 from the germline V gene are SGHNT and YYREEE (reference sequence). Trimming took 4 bases from V and 3 from J; bases not matched to a gene: 8. There are 16 residues in the CDR3. The CDR3 loop is CASSPRLAGWTDTQYF. The CDR3 region has the DNA TGTGCCAGCAGCCCCCGACTAGCGGGTTGGACAGATACGCAGTATTTT. Full variable domain (missing parts from reference TRBV5-4 and TRBJ2-3): ETGVTQSPTHLIKTRGQQVTLRCSSQSGHNTVSWYQQALGQGPQFIFQYYREEENGRGNFPPRFSGLQFPNYSSELNVNALELDDSALYLCASSPRLAGWTDTQYFGPGTRLTVL.